These 28 T cell receptor beta chains were sequenced from one sample in a study of early T cells in non-severe SARS-CoV-2 infection. Each CDR3 protein is one row after TCRdb ran MiXCR on the 5' RACE reads. The repertoire holds about 83,000 distinct CDR3 sequences, roughly 12% seen once, with about 7% in the top ten. Sequencing was carried out using whole blood. Source of these receptors: an adult who was a healthcare worker with PCR-confirmed SARS-CoV-2 infection or an uninfected control (not recorded which).

This clonotype has a count of ten or more. The rearrangement joins TRBV3-1 to TRBJ1-1, with D uncertain. The CDR3 is made up of 15 amino acids. Deletions cut 4 bases from V and 1 base from J, with 13 bases between. CDR1 is LGHDT, CDR2 YNNKEL, per germline (reference sequence). The CDR3 DNA follows: TGTGCCAGCAGCCCAACTCTGGGAGGGAACACTGAAGCTTTCTTT. Translated: CASSPTLGGNTEAFF.

This clonotype has a count of ten or more. The chain joins TRBV28 to TRBJ1-6; D may be TRBD1 (6 bases). Germline values: CDR1 MDHEN, CDR2 SYDVKM. The V end lost 6 bases, the J end lost 7 bases, and 16 bases lay between the germline ends. The CDR3 totals 15 residues. Written as DNA, the CDR3 is TGTGCCAGCAGCCCCCTACAGGGTCTCAATTCACCCCTCCACTTT. This sequence encodes CASSPLQGLNSPLHF.

This rearrangement joins TRBV3-1 to TRBJ2-3, with D maybe TRBD2 (6 bases). The CDR3 has 15 residues. Trimming shortened V by 1 base and J by 2 bases, and 10 bases separated the two germline ends. Germline V gene sequence: CDR1 LGHDT, CDR2 YNNKEL (reference sequence). CDR3 protein: CASSQVVAATDTQYF. The CDR3 DNA is TGTGCCAGCAGCCAAGTGGTAGCGGCCACAGATACGCAGTATTTT.

This chain joins TRBV7-9 and TRBJ1-1; TRBD1 agrees at 9 bases. J was trimmed by 7 bases and V by 3 bases; bases with no gene match: 6. Germline CDR1 is SEHNR and CDR2 is FQNEAQ (reference sequence). This CDR3 spans 14 amino acids. The CDR3: CASSFPGQGFEAFF. DNA of the CDR3: TGTGCCAGCAGCTTCCCGGGACAGGGATTTGAAGCTTTCTTT.

Comments on this clonotype: A much larger clone sits a single nucleotide away, making a read error possible. J is TRBJ2-1 and V is TRBV11-2, with D tentatively TRBD1 (5 bases). This CDR3 region has 15 residues. The V end was cut by 10 bases, the J end by 6 bases, with 22 bases between. Germline values: CDR1 SGHAT, CDR2 FQNNGV. The CDR3, as DNA: TGTGCCAACAGGTTCGATCCAGGCTCACCCAATGAGCAGTTCTTC. Translation gives CANRFDPGSPNEQFF.

V and J are TRBV7-9 and TRBJ1-1; 9 bases fit TRBD1. CDR1 and CDR2 (germline): SEHNR, FQNEAQ (reference sequence). The CDR3 covers 15 residues. The V segment lost 5 bases and the J segment 0 bases; nucleotides outside the gene matches: 4. The CDR3 DNA sequence: TGTGCCAGCAGCATAGGACAGGGGATGAACACTGAAGCTTTCTTT. Translated, it gives CASSIGQGMNTEAFF.

In this sample, this clonotype turned up a few times. The J gene is TRBJ2-5, the V gene TRBV28; the D gene could be TRBD1 or TRBD2 (5 bases each). Trimming removed 4 bases at V and 5 bases at J, with 14 bases between. In germline, CDR1 is MDHEN, CDR2 SYDVKM. The CDR3 spans 14 residues. The CDR3 spells CASSSTVRGETQYF. Here the CDR3 DNA reads TGTGCCAGCAGTTCGACAGTACGCGGGGAGACCCAGTACTTC.

This clonotype was seen more than once but under ten times. This chain joins TRBV19 and TRBJ1-2, with D unresolved. Germline CDR1 is LNHDA and CDR2 is SQIVND (reference sequence). The V end was cut by 3 bases, the J end by 7 bases, with 12 bases between. The CDR3 covers 13 residues. CDR3 bases: TGTGCCAGTAGTATCCGGGTCGGCGGTGGCTACACCTTC. This translates into CASSIRVGGGYTF.

This clonotype was recorded at least ten times. The chain uses TRBV10-3 and TRBJ2-1, with D possibly being TRBD1 (6 bases). From germline, CDR1 is ENHRY and CDR2 SYGVKD. V shed 6 bases and J shed 4 bases, with 13 bases lying between them. The CDR3 is 14 residues long. In DNA, the CDR3 is TGTGCCATCAGGTTGAGGACAGATTACAATGAGCAGTTCTTC. This sequence encodes CAIRLRTDYNEQFF.

In its sample, this clonotype was seen many times. The chain employs TRBV21-1 and TRBJ2-7. TRBV21-1 constitutes a pseudogene. The CDR3 sequence is 13 residues long. The CDR3 sequence: CASLRRHGYEQYF. The CDR3 DNA sequence: TGTGCCAGCTTAAGGAGACACGGCTACGAGCAGTACTTC.

In this sample, this clonotype turned up a few times. The chain uses TRBV5-1 and TRBJ1-3; perhaps TRBD1 as D (5 bases). Per the germline V gene, CDR1 is SGHRS and CDR2 is YFSETQ. The V end lost 4 bases, the J end lost 2 bases, and 13 bases lay between the germline ends. CDR3 length: 15 residues. CDR3 sequence: CASSPAGEAGNTIYF. In nucleotides, the CDR3 is TGCGCCAGCAGCCCGGCGGGGGAGGCTGGAAACACCATATATTTT.

This clonotype was detected ten times or more. The V gene is TRBV9, the J gene TRBJ2-3, with TRBD2 matching over 13 bases. The CDR3 runs 18 residues. Germline V gives CDR1 SGDLS, CDR2 YYNGEE. The V gene end was trimmed by 4 bases and the J gene end by 0 bases; junction bases not matched to a gene: 8. CDR3 protein: CASSPRTSGSWSTDTQYF. CDR3 coding DNA: TGTGCCAGCAGCCCTCGGACTAGCGGGAGTTGGAGCACAGATACGCAGTATTTT.

There are a few counts of this clonotype. V usage is TRBV7-9 and J usage is TRBJ1-4; D not resolved. V lost 3 bases and J lost 0, with 5 bases in between. In germline, CDR1 is SEHNR, CDR2 FQNEAQ (reference sequence). This CDR3 is 14 amino acids long. The CDR3 loop is CASSFGATNEKLFF. CDR3 nucleotides: TGTGCCAGCAGCTTCGGAGCAACTAATGAAAAACTGTTTTTT.

The chain uses TRBV11-2 and TRBJ2-2; D is unclear. V was pared by 4 bases and J by 1 base, with 13 bases between. Germline V gene lookup returns CDR1 SGHAT and CDR2 FQNNGV. The CDR3 has 16 amino acids. The CDR3 region is CASSYGPFLNTGELFF. The CDR3 bases are TGTGCCAGCAGCTATGGGCCTTTCCTGAACACCGGGGAGCTGTTTTTT. The full variable domain, with the rest looked up from reference TRBV11-2 and TRBJ2-2, is EAGVAQSPRYKIIEKRQSVAFWCNPISGHATLYWYQQILGQGPKLLIQFQNNGVVDDSQLPKDRFSAERLKGVDSTLKIQPAKLEDSAVYLCASSYGPFLNTGELFFGEGSRLTVL.

The chain has TRBV12-3 or TRBV12-4 and TRBJ2-5; 7 bases agree with TRBD1. This CDR3 comprises 14 residues. With 6 bases clipped from V and 5 bases from J, the junction kept 9 bases outside the gene matches. The CDR3: CASRVDRVGETQYF. As DNA, the CDR3 is TGTGCCAGCAGAGTTGACAGGGTAGGCGAGACCCAGTACTTC.

The chain uses TRBV9 and TRBJ2-1; weak D call: TRBD1 (6 bases). The germline V gene encodes CDR1 SGDLS and CDR2 YYNGEE. Trimming left V 0 bases short and J 0 bases short, with 25 bases between. The CDR3 is 21 residues long. The CDR3 nucleotides read TGTGCCAGCAGCGTAGCTAGCCCAGGGGAGCGGATTCCCTCCTCCTACAATGAGCAGTTCTTC. Translated: CASSVASPGERIPSSYNEQFF.

This clonotype showed up many times. This chain uses TRBV4-1 with TRBJ2-1; 12 positions agree with TRBD2. V was pared by 0 bases and J by 6 bases, with 3 bases of the junction left unmatched. This CDR3 comprises 16 residues. Germline assignment: CDR1 MGHRA and CDR2 YSYEKL. In nucleotides, the CDR3 is TGCGCCAGCAGCCAAGAACGACTAGCGGGAGTCAATGAGCAGTTCTTC. Its translation is CASSQERLAGVNEQFF.

The CDR3 DNA reads as TGTGCCAGCAGCGCCCGACCGGGACTAGCGGGAGGTAGCACAGATACGCAGTATTTT. It is translated as CASSARPGLAGGSTDTQYF. The chain combines TRBV9 with TRBJ2-3; TRBD2 aligns across 15 bases. Germline-derived CDR1 and CDR2 are SGDLS and YYNGEE. The trim removed 3 bases at V and 0 bases at J, leaving 8 bases unmatched. This CDR3 spans 19 amino acids.

V is TRBV19 and J is TRBJ1-1; D ambiguous. V was pared by 7 bases and J by 1 base, with 10 bases between. Germline CDR1 is LNHDA and CDR2 is SQIVND (reference sequence). The CDR3 is 13 residues long. The CDR3 nucleotides read TGTGCCAGTAAGGGAGGGAGGAACACTGAAGCTTTCTTT. Translating it yields CASKGGRNTEAFF.

The CDR3 here is CASSRQTPGANVLTF. In DNA form, the CDR3 reads TGTGCCAGCAGCCGTCAGACTCCTGGGGCCAACGTCCTGACTTTC. The rearrangement uses TRBV7-9 and TRBJ2-6; D call uncertain. Germline V lookup: CDR1 SEHNR, CDR2 FQNEAQ (reference sequence). The CDR3 is made up of 15 amino acids. V was cut by 5 bases and J by 2 bases, with 10 bases left in between.

The V call is TRBV5-1, the J call TRBJ2-1; a possible D gene is TRBD1 (5 bases). Trimming removed 0 bases at V and 1 base at J, with 8 bases between. CDR1 is SGHRS, CDR2 YFSETQ, per germline. CDR3 length equals 15 residues. The CDR3 spells CASSLGQGSYNEQFF. CDR3 DNA: TGCGCCAGCAGCTTGGGGCAGGGTTCCTACAATGAGCAGTTCTTC.

This clonotype was observed a few times. The rearrangement links TRBV7-9 to TRBJ1-2, with TRBD1 as a possible D gene (6 bases). The CDR3 is 15 residues long. CDR1 and CDR2 (germline): SEHNR, FQNEAQ (reference sequence). V was clipped by 5 bases and J by 5 bases, with 18 bases between them. The CDR3 bases are TGTGCCAGCAGCAACACAGGGTCCCCACTATATGGCTACACCTTC. Translation: CASSNTGSPLYGYTF.

The chain combines TRBV27 with TRBJ2-1; D might be TRBD2 (5 bases). CDR1 MNHEY and CDR2 SMNVEV come from the germline V gene (reference sequence). This CDR3 spans 16 amino acids. With 6 bases removed from V and 3 bases from J, the gap between germline ends came to 18 bases. The CDR3 region has the DNA TGTGCCAGCAGCCCCAGGCGCGGGCCTTTCTACAATGAGCAGTTCTTC. It yields the protein CASSPRRGPFYNEQFF.

There are many counts of this clonotype. This chain uses TRBV10-1 with TRBJ2-3; D possibly corresponds to TRBD1 (6 bases). CDR3 size: 16 residues. The V end was cut by 8 bases, the J end by 2 bases, with 20 bases between. Germline CDR1 is WNHNN and CDR2 is SYGVQD (reference sequence). The CDR3 region has the DNA TGCGCCAGCCTAGACTCCACCGGGACACACACAGATACGCAGTATTTT. As protein: CASLDSTGTHTDTQYF.

This clonotype appeared a few times. This sequence joins TRBV5-6 and TRBJ1-5; the D is unclear. Trimming removed 4 bases at V and 5 bases at J, with 16 bases between. The germline V gene encodes CDR1 SGHDT and CDR2 YYEEEE. The CDR3 covers 15 residues. CDR3 nucleotide sequence: TGTGCCAGCAGCGCCTGGGCCCAACGGTATCAGCCCCAGCATTTT. As protein: CASSAWAQRYQPQHF.

This clonotype has only a few counts. This rearrangement joins TRBV20-1 to TRBJ2-7; D perhaps matches TRBD2 (6 bases). There are 12 residues in the CDR3. V was trimmed by 1 base and J by 6 bases, leaving 10 bases between them. Germline CDR1 and CDR2: DFQATT and SNEGSKA (reference sequence). The CDR3 is CSARAPSVEQYF. Here the CDR3 DNA reads TGCAGTGCTAGAGCGCCTAGCGTCGAGCAGTACTTC.

This clonotype was counted only a few times. The V gene is TRBV5-1, the J gene TRBJ1-4, with TRBD1 as a possible D gene (6 bases). V lost 1 base and J lost 2, with 12 bases in between. The CDR3 contains 16 residues. Germline lookup yields CDR1 SGHRS and CDR2 YFSETQ. The CDR3, as DNA: TGCGCCAGCAGCTTGATCAGCAGGGGCACTAATGAAAAACTGTTTTTT. Protein: CASSLISRGTNEKLFF.

The chain uses TRBV29-1 and TRBJ2-1; TRBD1 is a possible D gene (6 bases). Germline V gene sequence: CDR1 SQVTM, CDR2 ANQGSEA. V shed 2 bases and J shed 15 bases, with 17 bases lying between them. This CDR3 region has 12 residues. CDR3 amino acids: CSVESDRASLFF. The CDR3, as DNA: TGCAGCGTTGAATCGGACAGAGCTTCTCTGTTCTTC.